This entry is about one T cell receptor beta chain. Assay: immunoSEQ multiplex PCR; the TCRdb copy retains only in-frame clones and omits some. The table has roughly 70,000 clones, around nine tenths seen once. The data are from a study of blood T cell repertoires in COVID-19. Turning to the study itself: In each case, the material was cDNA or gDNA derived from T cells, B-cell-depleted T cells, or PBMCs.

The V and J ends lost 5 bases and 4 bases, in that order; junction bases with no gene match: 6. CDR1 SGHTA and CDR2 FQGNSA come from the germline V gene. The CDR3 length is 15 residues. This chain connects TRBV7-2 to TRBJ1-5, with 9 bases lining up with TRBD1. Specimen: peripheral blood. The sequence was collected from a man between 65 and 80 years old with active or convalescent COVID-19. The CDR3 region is CASSRGTGTNQPQHF. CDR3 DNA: TGTGCCAGCAGCCGGGGGACAGGGACAAATCAGCCCCAGCATTTT.